This T cell receptor beta chain stems from a study of T cells in localized non-small cell lung cancer. Libraries were prepared by immunoSEQ multiplex PCR; TCRdb keeps only in-frame clonotypes and omits some of them. Of about 59,000 clones in the sample, 90% to 95% are singletons; the top ten hold just under 20%. This CDR3 has 13 residues. Germline CDR1 reads SQVTM; CDR2 reads ANQGSEA. V dropped 8 bases and J dropped 2 bases, with 15 bases sitting between them. Here the sequenced sample was peripheral blood, taken before any cancer treatment. The TCR originated in a man aged 40 to 69 with stage I lung adenocarcinoma. This rearrangement joins TRBV29-1 to TRBJ1-2; D perhaps matches TRBD1 (5 bases). Here the CDR3 DNA reads TGCAGCCTCTTCGACAGTTCGAACTATGGCTACACCTTC. This codes for CSLFDSSNYGYTF.